These 21 T cell receptor beta chains were all obtained from the same sample, sequenced in a study of T cells in Graves' hyperthyroidism and ophthalmopathy. TCR beta CDR3 sequences were amplified from RNA transcripts. An initial round of RT-PCR targeting the TCR CDR3 relied on the HTBI primer set. A single record per CDR3 protein comes from TCRdb applying MiXCR to the multiplex PCR reads. This table has about 420,000 distinct CDR3 sequences, about 15% appearing once. Sequenced: blood. These TCRs come from a woman in her late teens or twenties with Graves' hyperthyroidism.

The sample holds many counts of this clonotype. CDR3 residues: CASSPRAGETQYF. Here the CDR3 DNA reads TGTGCCAGCTCACCACGAGCGGGAGAGACCCAGTACTTC. V is TRBV18 and J is TRBJ2-5, with a possible D match to TRBD2 (6 bases). The germline V and J ends were trimmed by 1 base and 4 bases, with 7 bases remaining between them. Germline CDR1 KGHSH, CDR2 LQKENI. This CDR3 has 13 residues.

There are a few counts of this clonotype. This sequence joins TRBV3-1 and TRBJ2-7, with D tentatively TRBD1 (6 bases). The V end lost 0 bases, the J end lost 2 bases, and 8 bases lay between the germline ends. From germline, CDR1 is LGHDT and CDR2 YNNKEL (reference sequence). This CDR3 comprises 14 residues. This chain's CDR3 is CASSQDGTTYEQYF. CDR3 DNA: TGTGCCAGCAGCCAAGATGGGACAACCTACGAGCAGTACTTC.

This clonotype turned up a few times. V is TRBV28 and J is TRBJ2-4; D is unclear. Between the trimmed V and J ends, which lost 10 bases and 8 bases, there was a span of 12 bases. This CDR3 has 11 residues. Germline CDR1 is MDHEN and CDR2 is SYDVKM. CDR3 protein: CATYAKHIQYF. DNA for the CDR3: TGTGCCACCTATGCTAAGCACATTCAGTACTTC.

This clonotype was counted many times. The V and J genes are TRBV3-1 and TRBJ1-1, with D possibly being TRBD1 (6 bases). This CDR3 region has 12 residues. Germline V CDR1 and CDR2: LGHDT, YNNKEL (reference sequence). The V end lost 6 bases, the J end lost 6 bases, and 11 bases lay between the germline ends. The CDR3, as DNA: TGTGCCAGCAGTATACAGGGATCTGAAGCTTTCTTT. Protein sequence: CASSIQGSEAFF.

This clonotype has a handful of counts. The V call is TRBV5-1, the J call TRBJ1-1; 8 bases map to TRBD1. This CDR3 spans 13 amino acids. J gave up 6 bases and V 6 bases, and 7 bases lay outside the gene matches. CDR1 is SGHRS, CDR2 YFSETQ, per germline. The chain's CDR3 is CASNTDRAPEAFF. Written as DNA, the CDR3 is TGCGCCAGCAACACGGACAGGGCCCCTGAAGCTTTCTTT.

This clonotype was seen many times. J is TRBJ1-5 and V is TRBV20-1; D is ambiguous. CDR1 DFQATT and CDR2 SNEGSKA come from the germline V gene (reference sequence). The CDR3 length is 13 residues. V shed 3 bases and J shed 6 bases, with 12 bases lying between them. In DNA, the CDR3 is TGCAGTGCTAGTGAACAGCTCAGTCAGCCCCAGCATTTT. Amino acid sequence: CSASEQLSQPQHF.

The rearrangement joins TRBV18 to TRBJ2-3, with 7 bases identical to TRBD2. The CDR3 loop spans 14 amino acids. V lost 3 bases, J lost 4 bases, and 4 bases stayed unmatched. Germline CDR1 is KGHSH and CDR2 is LQKENI. CDR3 DNA: TGTGCCAGCTCACCGGAACTAGCGTCAGATACGCAGTATTTT. Amino acids: CASSPELASDTQYF.

This clonotype was seen ten or more times. V usage is TRBV5-1 and J usage is TRBJ1-1; D not certain. Germline loops: CDR1 SGHRS, CDR2 YFSETQ. V was shortened by 2 bases and J by 4 bases, with 18 bases between the two germline ends. The CDR3 is 16 amino acids. In nucleotides, the CDR3 is TGCGCCAGCAGCTTAAGGGCCCTGGAGGCGACCACTGAAGCTTTCTTT. Its protein is CASSLRALEATTEAFF.

This clonotype was detected ten times or more. The gene calls are TRBV18 and TRBJ1-5; D is uncertain. Per the germline V gene, CDR1 is KGHSH and CDR2 is LQKENI. The V end lost 2 bases, the J end lost 2 bases, and 4 bases lay between the germline ends. The CDR3 has 13 amino acids. CDR3 loop: CASSPDGNQPQHF. Here the CDR3 DNA reads TGTGCCAGCTCACCAGACGGCAATCAGCCCCAGCATTTT. Drawing the rest from reference TRBV18 and TRBJ1-5, the complete variable domain is NAGVMQNPRHLVRRRGQEARLRCSPMKGHSHVYWYRQLPEEGLKFMVYLQKENIIDESGMPKERFSAEFPKEGPSILRIQQVVRGDSAAYFCASSPDGNQPQHFGDGTRLSIL.

This clonotype appeared a single time. A much larger clone lies a single base off, so this may be a read error. The V gene is TRBV2, the J gene TRBJ1-2; D gene ambiguous. The CDR3 has 13 amino acids. The germline V gene encodes CDR1 SNHLY and CDR2 FYNNEI. The CDR3 DNA reads as TGTACCAGCAGTGTGAGGCAGAGCTATGGCTACACCTTC. Amino acid sequence: CTSSVRQSYGYTF.

As to this clonotype: The final CDR3 position lacks the conserved phenylalanine or tryptophan, pointing to a likely read error. The V gene is TRBV9, the J gene TRBJ2-3; possible D gene TRBD2, 6 bases. CDR1 and CDR2 (germline): SGDLS, YYNGEE. The CDR3 is 17 amino acids. Trimming shortened V by 2 bases and J by 2 bases, and 18 bases separated the two germline ends. This chain's CDR3 is CASSVNPSDSFTDTQYS. In DNA form, the CDR3 reads TGTGCCAGCAGCGTGAACCCTAGCGACTCTTTCACAGATACGCAGTATTCT.

Ten or more counts support this clonotype. The gene calls are TRBV29-1 and TRBJ2-7, with 8 bases aligning to TRBD2. CDR1 is SQVTM and CDR2 is ANQGSEA in the germline V gene. The CDR3 totals 14 residues. After removal of 2 bases from V and 9 bases from J, the junction contained 12 bases not matched to a gene. CDR3 sequence (DNA): TGCAGCGTTGAACAACTAGCGGAAGAGAATGGGCAGTACTTC. It is translated as CSVEQLAEENGQYF.

This clonotype was seen many times. J is TRBJ2-7 and V is TRBV7-2, with 9 nucleotides matching TRBD1. In germline, CDR1 is SGHTA, CDR2 FQGNSA. This CDR3 region has 15 residues. The V segment lost 8 bases and the J segment 5 bases; nucleotides outside the gene matches: 13. The CDR3 sequence is CASSFAGTGMNEQYF. CDR3 nucleotides: TGTGCCAGCTCTTTTGCCGGGACAGGGATGAACGAGCAGTACTTC.

This clonotype was detected many times. The chain links TRBV12-3 or TRBV12-4 to TRBJ1-1; D uncertain. V lost 3 bases to trimming and J lost 1 base, with 18 bases between them. The CDR3 runs to 17 residues. CDR3 in DNA: TGTGCCAGCAGTTTCGTCCCGGGCCGGCAGCCGAACACTGAAGCTTTCTTT. Its protein is CASSFVPGRQPNTEAFF.

This clonotype was counted a few times. This rearrangement joins TRBV20-1 to TRBJ1-3; weak D call: TRBD1 (5 bases). CDR3 length: 14 amino acids. Germline V gene data show CDR1 as DFQATT and CDR2 as SNEGSKA (reference sequence). V was pared by 1 base and J by 4 bases, with 11 bases between. The CDR3 loop is CSARGRQQGNTIYF. CDR3 in DNA: TGCAGTGCTAGAGGGCGACAGCAAGGAAACACCATATATTTT.

The chain couples TRBV10-3 to TRBJ2-3, with a possible D match to TRBD2 (6 bases). The CDR3 has 11 amino acids. Trimming shortened V by 2 bases and J by 14 bases, and 11 bases separated the two germline ends. The germline V gene has CDR1 ENHRY and CDR2 SYGVKD. The CDR3 DNA reads TGTGCCATCAGTGAGGGACTATCGCCGTATTTT. It encodes CAISEGLSPYF.

This clonotype was detected many times. This sequence joins TRBV5-1 and TRBJ2-1; 11 bases align to TRBD2. The CDR3 is made up of 14 amino acids. Germline V gene lookup returns CDR1 SGHRS and CDR2 YFSETQ. Germline trimming cut 0 bases from V and 10 bases from J; bases unmatched to any gene: 3. The CDR3 DNA is TGCGCCAGCAGCTTGGGACTAGCGGGACAGGAGCAGTTCTTC. Translated: CASSLGLAGQEQFF.

The genes are TRBV12-5 and TRBJ2-1; possible D gene TRBD1, 6 bases. V shed 1 base and J shed 10 bases, with 11 bases lying between them. CDR3 length: 13 residues. Germline CDR1 reads LGHNT; CDR2 reads FRNRAP. CDR3 amino acids: CASGLETGGEQFF. CDR3 DNA sequence: TGTGCTAGTGGTTTGGAGACAGGTGGAGAGCAGTTCTTC.

This clonotype was seen only a few times. The V gene is TRBV5-1, the J gene TRBJ2-7; a weak D match, TRBD2 (6 bases). The CDR3 extends over 14 amino acids. CDR1 SGHRS and CDR2 YFSETQ come from the germline V gene. Between the trimmed V and J ends, which lost 2 bases and 2 bases, there was a span of 11 bases. CDR3 loop: CASSLGDFTYEQYF. The CDR3, as DNA: TGCGCCAGCAGCTTAGGGGACTTCACCTACGAGCAGTACTTC.

The chain recombines TRBV2 with TRBJ1-2, with 7 bases matching TRBD1. Unmatched junction bases numbered 7, after V lost 6 bases and J lost 0 bases. Looked up from germline, CDR1 is SNHLY and CDR2 is FYNNEI. CDR3 length: 15 amino acids. CDR3: CASRWTGHPNYGYTF. In DNA form, the CDR3 reads TGTGCCAGCAGATGGACAGGCCATCCTAACTATGGCTACACCTTC.

The chain has TRBV9 and TRBJ2-1, with 8 positions matching TRBD2. Germline V gives CDR1 SGDLS, CDR2 YYNGEE. With V trimmed by 3 bases and J by 0 bases, 2 bases remained unmatched. The CDR3 has 15 amino acids. The CDR3 DNA follows: TGTGCCAGCAGCGCGAGCGGGAGCTCCTACAATGAGCAGTTCTTC. Its translation: CASSASGSSYNEQFF.